This TCR beta chain emerged from a study of blood T cell repertoires in COVID-19. With V trimmed by 6 bases and J by 1 base, 5 bases remained unmatched. Germline V gene lookup returns CDR1 MNHNY and CDR2 SVGAGI (reference sequence). This CDR3 is 15 amino acids long. Sequencing used immunoSEQ multiplex PCR; TCRdb keeps in-frame clones, though not all of them. The table records approximately 250,000 clones, approximately 86% of them present only once. Sequences were obtained from peripheral blood. This clonotype was sampled from a man aged 40-50 years with active or convalescent COVID-19. The chain employs TRBV6-6 and TRBJ1-3; 8 nucleotides agree with TRBD1. The CDR3 reads CASRRQGHSGNTIYF. The CDR3, as DNA: TGTGCCAGCAGGAGACAGGGGCATTCTGGAAACACCATATATTTT.